This T cell receptor (beta chain) came from a study of T-cell reconstitution after alpha-beta-depleted transplantation in children (dated by TCRdb to between 2015 and 2016). Study-wide context: Using TCR repertoire profiling, the study followed T-cell immune reconstitution in a quantitative way in children after TCRalphabeta/CD19-depleted allogeneic hematopoietic cell transplantation. The investigation overall reported the following: In some patients, the high TCRbeta diversity seen at day 60 was put down to recipient T cells and intrathymic progenitors that had survived conditioning. Over the following months the frequencies of hyperexpanded clones went down, and after one year T-cell counts and TCRbeta diversity were mostly credited to newly produced T cells. About two months after transplant, the apparently early recovery of alphabetaT-cell counts reportedly depended on just several hundred clones that had expanded rapidly and came from non-depleted graft cells.

In the paper's terms, the treatment or condition label means: allogeneic hematopoietic cell transplantation with graft depleted of TCRalphabeta T cells and CD19 B cells. The transplant recipients were children given TCRalphabeta/CD19-depleted allogeneic hematopoietic cell grafts. To prepare the library, PCR was applied. Sequencer: Illumina HiSeq 2500. Molecular barcoding was employed in the preparation of TCR libraries, with unique molecular identifiers being used to normalize TCRbeta repertoire quantification. TCRdb trimmed the raw reads at Q25, called clones with MiXCR and kept productive beta chains. Every distinct CDR3 protein forms one entry, paired with its most common genes and DNA. The sample table contains approximately 630,000 distinct CDR3 sequences; only one count was recorded for about 12% of them. The ten most abundant clones make up 0.65% to 0.9% of the sample. From the germline V gene, CDR1 is SGDLS and CDR2 is YYNGEE. Trimming removed 4 bases from V and 4 bases from J, leaving 14 bases between the germline ends. Counted from cysteine to phenylalanine, this CDR3 has 14 amino acids. Here the CDR3 DNA is all that survives: 42 bases in frame from base 1.

Concerning this clonotype: Its antigen is unknown. Qualities for individual bases were not recorded, and no much larger clone is one base off.

The rearranged segments are TRBV9 and TRBJ2-5, with no confidently assigned D gene. The clonotype originates from a girl aged 2 to 9 with congenital amegakaryocytic thrombocytopenia, due to receive a stem cell transplant. The sequencing here drew on PBMCs, taken before TCRalphabeta/CD19-depleted stem cell transplant. The bases are TGTGCCAGCAGCCGATCACAAGCCGGAGAGACCCAGTACTTC. Translation gives CASSRSQAGETQYF.